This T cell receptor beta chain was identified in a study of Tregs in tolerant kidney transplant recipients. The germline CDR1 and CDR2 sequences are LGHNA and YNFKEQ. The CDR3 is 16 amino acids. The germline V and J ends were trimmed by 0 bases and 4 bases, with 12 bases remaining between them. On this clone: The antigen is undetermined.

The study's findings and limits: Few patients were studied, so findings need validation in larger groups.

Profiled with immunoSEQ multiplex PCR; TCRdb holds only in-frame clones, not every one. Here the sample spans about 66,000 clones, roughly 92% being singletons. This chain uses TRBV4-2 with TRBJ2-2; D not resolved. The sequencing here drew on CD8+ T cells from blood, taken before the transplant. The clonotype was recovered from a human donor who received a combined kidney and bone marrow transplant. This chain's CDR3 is CASSQETGSFTGELFF. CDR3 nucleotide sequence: TGTGCCAGCAGCCAAGAAACCGGGTCTTTCACCGGGGAGCTGTTTTTT.